This T cell receptor (beta chain) was identified during a study of Ad26.COV2.S vaccination and SARS-CoV-2 variants. Study summary: Donor got 5x10^10 or 1x10^11 viral particles of Ad26.COV2.S. Overall study findings and caveats: Researchers reported similar non-spike TCR breadth in vaccine and placebo recipients. Vaccine recipients had higher spike-specific TCR breadth than placebo recipients.

This table comes from immunoSEQ multiplex PCR, and its TCRdb copy is limited to in-frame clones, with some not included. The sample has about 410,000 clones, around 89% seen once; the top ten hold 1.5% to 2%. The treatment denotes: 15 to 20 received Ad26.COV2.S at low or high dose, single or two shots; about 5 received placebo; per-sample allocation not given. Sampling occurred on day 63 after the first vaccine or placebo injection. Points on this clone: The antigen is not known.

CDR1 and CDR2 (germline): MDHEN, SYDVKM. V was clipped by 1 base and J by 3 bases, with 13 bases between them. The CDR3 loop spans 16 amino acids. The receptor was derived from a person between 18 and 59 years old who received the Ad26.COV2.S COVID-19 vaccine or a placebo. V gene TRBV28 combines with J gene TRBJ1-5, with D hard to call. The sequencing used peripheral blood, collected in a trial of Ad26.COV2.S vaccine versus placebo. The chain's CDR3 is CASSLYQVPVNQPQHF. The CDR3 coding sequence is TGTGCCAGCAGTTTATACCAGGTCCCGGTCAATCAGCCCCAGCATTTT.